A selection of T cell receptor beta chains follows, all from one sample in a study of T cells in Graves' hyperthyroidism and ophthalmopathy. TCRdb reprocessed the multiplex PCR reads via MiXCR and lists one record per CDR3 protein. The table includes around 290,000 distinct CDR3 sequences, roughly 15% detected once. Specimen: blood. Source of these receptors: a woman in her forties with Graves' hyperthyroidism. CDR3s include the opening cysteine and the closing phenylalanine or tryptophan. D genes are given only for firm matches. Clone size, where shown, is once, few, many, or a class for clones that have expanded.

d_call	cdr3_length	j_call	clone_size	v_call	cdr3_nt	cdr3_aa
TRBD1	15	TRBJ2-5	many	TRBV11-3	TGTGCCAGCAGCTTGGGGACAGTGAACCAAGAGACCCAGTACTTC	CASSLGTVNQETQYF
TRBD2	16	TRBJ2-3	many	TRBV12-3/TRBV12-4	TGTGCCAGCAGTGCTACTTTAGCGGGAGCGACAGATACGCAGTATTTT	CASSATLAGATDTQYF
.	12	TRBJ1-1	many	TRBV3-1	TGTGCCAGCAGCCAAGACGGGGACGGTGCTTTCTTT	CASSQDGDGAFF
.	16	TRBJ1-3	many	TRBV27	TGTGCCAGCAGTTTAAACGGCCCGGACTCTGGAAACACCATATATTTT	CASSLNGPDSGNTIYF
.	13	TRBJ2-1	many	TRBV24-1	TGTGCCACCGCTTGGGGCGGCTACAATGAGCAGTTCTTC	CATAWGGYNEQFF
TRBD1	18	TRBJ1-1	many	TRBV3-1	TGTGCCAGCAGCCGGGGGGGACAGGGCTCACACGAGGACACTGAAGCTTTCTTT	CASSRGGQGSHEDTEAFF
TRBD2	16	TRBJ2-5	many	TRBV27	TGTGCCAGCAGTTTGGAGGGAGGGCCGTACCAAGAGACCCAGTACTTC	CASSLEGGPYQETQYF
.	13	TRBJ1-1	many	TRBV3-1	TGTGCCAGCAGCCAAGATCTTACGACTGAAGCTTTCTTT	CASSQDLTTEAFF
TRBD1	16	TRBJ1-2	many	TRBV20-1	TGCAGTGCTAGAGATGGGTCGACAGGGCAGGGTTATGGCTACACCTTC	CSARDGSTGQGYGYTF
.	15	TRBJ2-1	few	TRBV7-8	TGTGCCAGCAGCTTACAGGGACATTCCTACAATGAGCAGTTCTTC	CASSLQGHSYNEQFF
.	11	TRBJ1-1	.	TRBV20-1	TGCAGTGCTAGAAGGGGCATTGAAGCTTTCTTT	CSARRGIEAFF
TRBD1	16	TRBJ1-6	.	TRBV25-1	TGTGCCAGCCAGGGGGTAGGGAGCTCCTATAATTCACCCCTCCACTTT	CASQGVGSSYNSPLHF
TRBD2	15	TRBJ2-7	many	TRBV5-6	TGTGCCAGCAGCTTGCTTCGGAGACTAGCGGCCGAGCAGTACTTC	CASSLLRRLAAEQYF
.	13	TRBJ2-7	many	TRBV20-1	TGCAGTGCTTCCTGGGGGGCCGGGTACGAGCAGTACTTC	CSASWGAGYEQYF
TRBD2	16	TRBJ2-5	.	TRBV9	TGTGCCAGCAGCGTAGGAGCGGGAGGTCTACAAGAGACCCAGTACTTC	CASSVGAGGLQETQYF
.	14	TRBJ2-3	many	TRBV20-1	TGCAGTGCTAGAGGGGGAGAGGGGACAGATACGCAGTATTTT	CSARGGEGTDTQYF
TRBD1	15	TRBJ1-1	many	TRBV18	TGTGCCAGCTCACCCTTTACAGGGGAAAACACTGAAGCTTTCTTT	CASSPFTGENTEAFF
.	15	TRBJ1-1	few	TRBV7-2	TGTGCCAGCAGCTTAGGGGGGGCCTTGAGTGAGGGGGCTTTCTTT	CASSLGGALSEGAFF
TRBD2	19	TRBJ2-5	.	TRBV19	TGTGCCAGTAGTCGCCTTGGACTAGCGGGAGATTGGGGCCAAGAGACCCAGTACTTC	CASSRLGLAGDWGQETQYF
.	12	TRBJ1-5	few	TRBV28	TGTGCCAGCAGTGCCCGGGGGGAGGCCCAGCATTTT	CASSARGEAQHF
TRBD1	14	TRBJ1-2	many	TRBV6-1	TGTGCCAGCAGTTCCGAGAGACAGGGACGAGGCTACACCTTC	CASSSERQGRGYTF
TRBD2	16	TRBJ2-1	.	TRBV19	TGTGCCAGTAGAGGCTCCCGGGAGGCTGACTACAATGAGCAGTTCTTC	CASRGSREADYNEQFF
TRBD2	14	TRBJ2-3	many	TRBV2	TGTGCCAGCAAAAGCGGGAGAACCACAGATACGCAGTATTTT	CASKSGRTTDTQYF
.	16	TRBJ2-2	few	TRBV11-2	TGTGCCAGCAGCTTAGTTCTAGCAAGGACCACCGGGGAGCTGTTTTTT	CASSLVLARTTGELFF
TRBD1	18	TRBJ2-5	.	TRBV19	TGTGCCAGTAGTATACGCAGGGGACAGGGGGAATGGCAAGAGACCCAGTACTTC	CASSIRRGQGEWQETQYF
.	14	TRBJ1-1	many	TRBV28	TGTGCCAGCAGTTTATTCAGGGTTCGCGATGAAGCTTTCTTT	CASSLFRVRDEAFF
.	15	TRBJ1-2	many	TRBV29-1	TGCAGCGTTGAAGACCTTACAGGTGGAATTTATGGCTACACCTTC	CSVEDLTGGIYGYTF
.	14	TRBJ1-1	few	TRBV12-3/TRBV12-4	TGTGCCAGCAGTTTAAACACCCAGAACACTGAAGCTTTCTTT	CASSLNTQNTEAFF
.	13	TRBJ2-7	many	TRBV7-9	TGTGCCAGCAGCTTAAATTATGGGGGCGAGCAGTACTTC	CASSLNYGGEQYF
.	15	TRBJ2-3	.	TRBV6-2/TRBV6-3	TGTGCCAGCAGAGACGGAATAACCCAAACAGATACGCAGTATTTT	CASRDGITQTDTQYF
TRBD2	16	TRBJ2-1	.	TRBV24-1	TGTGCCACCAGTGACCCTACTAGCGGGAGGGTTTATGAGCAGTTCTTC	CATSDPTSGRVYEQFF
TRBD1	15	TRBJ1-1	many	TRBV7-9	TGTGCCAGCAGCGGGGACAGTCCGACCCTCACTGAAGCTTTCTTT	CASSGDSPTLTEAFF
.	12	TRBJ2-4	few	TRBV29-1	TGCAGCGGCAGGGGATCGAAAAACATTCAGTACTTC	CSGRGSKNIQYF
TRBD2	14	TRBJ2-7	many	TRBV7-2	TGTGCCAGCAGACCGTCGGGGGGGAGCTACGAGCAGTACTTC	CASRPSGGSYEQYF
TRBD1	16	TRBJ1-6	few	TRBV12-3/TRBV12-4	TGTGCCAGCAGTTCTAGGACAGGACTTTATAATTCACCCCTCCACTTT	CASSSRTGLYNSPLHF
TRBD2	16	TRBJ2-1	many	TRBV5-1	TGCGCCAGCAGCTTGGCGGGAACTAGCGGAAGCCGGGAGCAGTTCTTC	CASSLAGTSGSREQFF
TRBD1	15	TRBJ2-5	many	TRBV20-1	TGCAGTGCTAGAGCGGGACAGTCCGACCAAGAGACCCAGTACTTC	CSARAGQSDQETQYF
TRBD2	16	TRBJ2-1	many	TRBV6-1	TGTGCCAGCAGTGAAGTTCCTAGCGGGAGTCAGGATGAGCAGTTCTTC	CASSEVPSGSQDEQFF
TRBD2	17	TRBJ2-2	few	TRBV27	TGTGCCAGCAGACCGGGACTAGCGGGAGCGGTGATCGGGGAGCTGTTTTTT	CASRPGLAGAVIGELFF
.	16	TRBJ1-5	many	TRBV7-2	TGTGCCAGCAGCTTAGTAGGTCGGGTGAGCAATCAGCCCCAGCATTTT	CASSLVGRVSNQPQHF
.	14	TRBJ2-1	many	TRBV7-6	TGTGCCAGCAGTACTTGGGGTGGGGATTATGAGCAGTTCTTC	CASSTWGGDYEQFF
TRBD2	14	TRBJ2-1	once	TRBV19	TGTGCCAGTAGTATGCGCCGTGGGGGGGATGAGCAGTTCTTC	CASSMRRGGDEQFF
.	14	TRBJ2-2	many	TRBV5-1	TGCGCCAGCAGCACACGGACCGACACCGGGGAGCTGTTTTTT	CASSTRTDTGELFF
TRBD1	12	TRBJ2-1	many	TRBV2	TGTGCCAGCATTCTACAGGGGAATGAGCAGTTCTTC	CASILQGNEQFF
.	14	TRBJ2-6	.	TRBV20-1	TGCAGTGCCCGCCGGAGTCGCAGGGCCAACGTCCTGACTTTC	CSARRSRRANVLTF
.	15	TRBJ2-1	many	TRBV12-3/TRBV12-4	TGTGCCAGCAGGATCGGGACTTCTTCCCACAATGAGCAGTTCTTC	CASRIGTSSHNEQFF
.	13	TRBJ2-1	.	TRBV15	TGTGCCACCAGAGTAGAGATTTACAATGAGCAGTTCTTC	CATRVEIYNEQFF
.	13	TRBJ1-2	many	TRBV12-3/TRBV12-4	TGTGCCAGCAGTTTAGTCCCGTTCTATGGCTACACCTTC	CASSLVPFYGYTF
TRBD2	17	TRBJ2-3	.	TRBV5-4	TGTGCCAGCAGCTTAGCGGGAGGGCTGTTGGGCACAGATACGCAGTATTTT	CASSLAGGLLGTDTQYF
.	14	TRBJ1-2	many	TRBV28	TGTGCCAGCAGTTTGGCGGGCCCGGACTATGGCTACACCTTC	CASSLAGPDYGYTF
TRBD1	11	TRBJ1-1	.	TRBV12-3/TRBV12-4	TGTGCCAGCAGCAGGGGGGGTGAAGCTTTCTTT	CASSRGGEAFF